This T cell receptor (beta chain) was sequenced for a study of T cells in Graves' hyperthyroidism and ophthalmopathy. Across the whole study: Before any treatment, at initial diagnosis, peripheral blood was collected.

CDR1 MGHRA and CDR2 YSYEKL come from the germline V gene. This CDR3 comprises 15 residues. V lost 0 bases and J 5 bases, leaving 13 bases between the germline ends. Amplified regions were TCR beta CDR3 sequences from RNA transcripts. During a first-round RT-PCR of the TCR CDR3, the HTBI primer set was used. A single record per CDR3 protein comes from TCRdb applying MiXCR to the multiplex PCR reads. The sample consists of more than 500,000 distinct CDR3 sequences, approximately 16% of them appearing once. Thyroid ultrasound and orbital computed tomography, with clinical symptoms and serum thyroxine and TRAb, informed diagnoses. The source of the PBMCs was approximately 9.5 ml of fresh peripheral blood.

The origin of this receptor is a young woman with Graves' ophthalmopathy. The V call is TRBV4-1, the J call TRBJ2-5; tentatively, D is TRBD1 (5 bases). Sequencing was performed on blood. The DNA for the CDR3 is TGCGCCAGCAGCCAAGAGACAGACTCCTTGGAGACCCAGTACTTC. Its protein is CASSQETDSLETQYF.